This T cell receptor (beta chain) stems from a study of cytomegalovirus exposure and HLA in healthy donors. About this clone: What it binds is not known.

The CDR3 consists of 15 residues. Trimming took 3 bases from V and 6 from J, leaving 12 bases between them. Germline V gene data show CDR1 as SNHLY and CDR2 as FYNNEI. Study-level results: Among TCR beta chains, those listed as cytomegalovirus-associated numbered some 160.

PCR amplification relied on 60 Vbeta primers (plus 13 Jbeta primers). As handled by the study authors: Roughly 10 million shared chains were among some 80 million unique TCR beta chains counted in a later analysis. Sequencing was performed with immunoSEQ multiplex PCR; in TCRdb, only in-frame clones are kept and a portion is missing. That table is the source of V, J and clone size, and D and trimming were worked out from the DNA. Of 150,000 to 200,000 clones listed, more than 75% are singletons. The receptor comes from a young man in good health and CMV-seropositive. The J gene is TRBJ1-6, the V gene TRBV2, with TRBD1 as a possible D gene (5 bases). The sample taken for sequencing was PBMCs. In DNA, the CDR3 is TGTGCCAGCAGTGATCTGGGGGGGGGTAATTCACCCCTCCACTTT. Translation: CASSDLGGGNSPLHF.